This T cell receptor (beta chain) came from a study of Graves' ophthalmopathy and Graves' hyperthyroidism. Overall study results and limits: The model predicted ophthalmopathy progression with about 70% sensitivity and around 74% specificity.

Patients were excluded if they had other autoimmune diseases or uncontrolled infections, and likewise if pregnancy or lactation applied. Per the germline V gene, CDR1 is LNHNV and CDR2 is YYDKDF (reference sequence). CDR3 length: 15 residues. Between the trimmed V and J ends, which lost 3 bases and 4 bases, there was a span of 12 bases. TCR beta CDR3 amplification used RNA transcripts. The authors performed first-round RT-PCR with HTBI primers and then a second-round multiplex PCR. In TCRdb, the multiplex PCR reads were re-called with MiXCR into one record per CDR3 protein. The sample yields over a million distinct CDR3 sequences, roughly 35% seen once. In its sample, this clonotype was seen once. Its matching antigen is unknown.

The source is an adult man with Graves' hyperthyroidism. The rearrangement joins TRBV15 to TRBJ1-4; possibly TRBD1 for D (5 bases). The sequencing input was peripheral blood or thyroid tissue (not recorded which). In DNA, the CDR3 is TGTGCCACCAGCAGCGGGACTTCACATAATGAAAAACTGTTTTTT. Translating it yields CATSSGTSHNEKLFF.